This passage covers 2 T cell receptor beta chains from one sample sequenced in a study of PD-1 blockade in classical Hodgkin lymphoma. Each patient relapsed following autologous stem cell transplantation, and prior brentuximab vedotin exposure differed. TCRdb's copy holds only in-frame clones and misses some; the assay was immunoSEQ multiplex PCR. The data hold 50,000 or so clones, with just under 75% observed a single time. This material consisted of peripheral blood mononuclear cells (PBMCs), taken before the second cycle of nivolumab. The receptors derive from a human donor with classical Hodgkin lymphoma.

The chain links TRBV6-5 to TRBJ2-7; 7 nucleotides agree with TRBD1. Germline CDR1 MNHEY, CDR2 SVGAGI. V shed 6 bases and J 0 bases; nucleotides not matched to a gene: 5. The CDR3 is 14 residues long. The CDR3 DNA follows: TGTGCCAGCAGCCCGACAGGGTCCTCCTACGAGCAGTACTTC. Its protein is CASSPTGSSYEQYF.

This clone was counted many times. The chain couples TRBV13 to TRBJ2-2; possibly TRBD1 for D (5 bases). The germline V gene encodes CDR1 PRHDT and CDR2 FYEKMQ (reference sequence). The V and J ends lost 6 bases and 6 bases respectively, with 17 bases between them. The CDR3 loop spans 15 amino acids. Here the CDR3 DNA reads TGTGCCAGCAGACTCCGTGGGGCGAGAGCCGGGGAGCTGTTTTTT. Translation: CASRLRGARAGELFF.